Below, one T cell receptor beta chain is given with its context. The target antigen is unknown. This specimen belongs to a study of monozygotic twins with cystic fibrosis. Findings and limits, study-wide: Monozygotic CF twins shared more identical nucleotide clonotypes than unrelated patients. No link emerged between shared CDR3 counts and age, concordance or severity. J usage was most co-twin-similar in 8 of 16 pairs, V in 13. The repertoire was suggested to be naive-dominated, clonality median approximately 0.009.

Assay used: immunoSEQ multiplex PCR; TCRdb lists only in-frame clones, some missing. The table records approximately 36,000 clones, under 95% of them present only once. The sequence was collected from a boy aged 2 to 10 with cystic fibrosis. Source material: blood.

DNA of the CDR3: TGCGCCAGCAGCTCGGACAGGGCAGAGACCCAGTACTTC. It specifies CASSSDRAETQYF. This chain joins TRBV5-1 and TRBJ2-5; 8 bases line up with TRBD1. The V segment lost 3 bases and the J segment 4 bases; nucleotides outside the gene matches: 2. The CDR3 is 13 residues long. CDR1 and CDR2 from the germline V gene are SGHRS and YFSETQ.